This T cell receptor beta chain emerged from a study of T cell repertoires in cytomegalovirus infection. TCRdb analysed the reads with MiXCR anew, one entry per CDR3 protein. The sample lists over 100,000 distinct CDR3 sequences; about 30% were seen once. Concerning this clonotype itself: Its antigen is still unknown.

Germline V CDR1 and CDR2: DFQATT, SNEGSKA (reference sequence). The CDR3 has 15 residues. The V end was cut by 5 bases, the J end by 3 bases, with 17 bases between. The sample here was CD8+ T cells from cultured PBMCs, taken from culture after CMV antigen stimulation. The chain combines TRBV20-1 with TRBJ2-1; no clear D gene. The clonotype was recovered from a human donor in good health (CMV status not recorded). Some clones in this sample may be carry-over from other donors' samples. CDR3 DNA: TGCAGTGCTCCTTTTCGGCTTTCTAACTACAATGAGCAGTTCTTC. It translates to CSAPFRLSNYNEQFF.